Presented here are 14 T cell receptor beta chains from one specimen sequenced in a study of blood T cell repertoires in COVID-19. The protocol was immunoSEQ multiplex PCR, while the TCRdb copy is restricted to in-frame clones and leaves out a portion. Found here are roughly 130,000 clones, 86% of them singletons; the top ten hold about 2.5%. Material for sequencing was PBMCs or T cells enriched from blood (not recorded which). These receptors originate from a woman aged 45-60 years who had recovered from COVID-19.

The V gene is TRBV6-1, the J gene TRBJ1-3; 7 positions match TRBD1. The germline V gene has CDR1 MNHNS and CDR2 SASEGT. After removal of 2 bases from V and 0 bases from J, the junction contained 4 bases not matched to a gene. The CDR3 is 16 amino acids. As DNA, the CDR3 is TGTGCCAGCAGTGAAACAGGGGCTGTCTCTGGAAACACCATATATTTT. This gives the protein CASSETGAVSGNTIYF.

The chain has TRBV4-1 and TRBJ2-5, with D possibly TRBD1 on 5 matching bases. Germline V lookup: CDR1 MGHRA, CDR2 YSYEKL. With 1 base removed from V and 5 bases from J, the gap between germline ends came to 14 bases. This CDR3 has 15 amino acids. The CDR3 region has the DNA TGCGCCAGCAGCCAAGTTTGGGGCCCGGGCGAGACCCAGTACTTC. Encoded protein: CASSQVWGPGETQYF.

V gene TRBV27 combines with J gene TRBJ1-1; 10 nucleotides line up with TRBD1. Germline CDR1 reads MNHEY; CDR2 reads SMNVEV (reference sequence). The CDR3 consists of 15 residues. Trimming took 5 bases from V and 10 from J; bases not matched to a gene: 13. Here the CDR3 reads CASSTRQGARSRAFF. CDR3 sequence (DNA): TGTGCCAGCAGTACCCGACAGGGGGCGCGGTCCCGAGCTTTCTTT.

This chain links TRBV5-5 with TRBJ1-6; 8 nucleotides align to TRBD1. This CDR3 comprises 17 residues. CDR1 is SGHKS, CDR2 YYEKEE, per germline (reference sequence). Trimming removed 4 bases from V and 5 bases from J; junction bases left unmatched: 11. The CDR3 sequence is CASSGGRTGRDNSPLHF. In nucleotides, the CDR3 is TGTGCCAGCAGCGGGGGCCGGACAGGGCGAGATAATTCACCCCTCCACTTT.

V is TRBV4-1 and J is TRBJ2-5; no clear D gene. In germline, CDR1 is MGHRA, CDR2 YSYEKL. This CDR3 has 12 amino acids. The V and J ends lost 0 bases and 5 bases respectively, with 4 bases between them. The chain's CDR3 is CASSQDRETQYF. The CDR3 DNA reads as TGCGCCAGCAGCCAAGACAGGGAGACCCAGTACTTC.

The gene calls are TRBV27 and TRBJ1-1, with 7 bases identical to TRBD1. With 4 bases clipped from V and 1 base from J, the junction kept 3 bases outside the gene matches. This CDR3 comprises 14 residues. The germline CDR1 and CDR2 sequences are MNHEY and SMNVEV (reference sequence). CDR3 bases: TGTGCCAGCAGTTGGGGACAGACGAACACTGAAGCTTTCTTT. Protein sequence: CASSWGQTNTEAFF.

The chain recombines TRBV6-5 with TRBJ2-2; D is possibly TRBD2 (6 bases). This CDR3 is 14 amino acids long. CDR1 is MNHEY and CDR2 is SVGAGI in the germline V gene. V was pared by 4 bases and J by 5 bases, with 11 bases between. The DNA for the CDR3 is TGTGCCAGCAGTTGGGGACTGGGTACCGGGGAGCTGTTTTTT. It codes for CASSWGLGTGELFF.

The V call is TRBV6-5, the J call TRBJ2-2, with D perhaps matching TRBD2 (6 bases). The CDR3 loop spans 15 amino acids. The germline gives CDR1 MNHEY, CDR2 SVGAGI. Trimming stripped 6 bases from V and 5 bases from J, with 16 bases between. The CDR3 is CASSPPRGSTGELFF. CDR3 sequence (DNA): TGTGCCAGCAGCCCCCCCCGGGGGTCGACCGGGGAGCTGTTTTTT.

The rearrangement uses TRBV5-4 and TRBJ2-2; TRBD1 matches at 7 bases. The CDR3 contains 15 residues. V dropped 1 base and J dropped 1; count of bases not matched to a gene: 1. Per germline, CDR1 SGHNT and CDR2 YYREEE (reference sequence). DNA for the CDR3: TGTGCCAGCAGCTTGCGACAGGGGAACACCGGGGAGCTGTTTTTT. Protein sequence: CASSLRQGNTGELFF.

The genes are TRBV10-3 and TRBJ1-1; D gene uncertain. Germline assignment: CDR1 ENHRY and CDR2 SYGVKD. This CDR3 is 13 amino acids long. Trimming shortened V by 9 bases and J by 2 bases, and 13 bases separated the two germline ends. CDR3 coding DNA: TGTGCCATTTCCCCCAGGTTTAACACTGAAGCTTTCTTT. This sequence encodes CAISPRFNTEAFF.

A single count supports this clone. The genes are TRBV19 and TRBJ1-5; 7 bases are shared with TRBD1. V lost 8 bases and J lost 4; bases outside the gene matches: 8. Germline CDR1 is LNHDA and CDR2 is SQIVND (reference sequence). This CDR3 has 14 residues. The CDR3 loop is CASVRAGGNQPQHF. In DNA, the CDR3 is TGTGCCAGTGTCCGGGCAGGGGGGAATCAGCCCCAGCATTTT.

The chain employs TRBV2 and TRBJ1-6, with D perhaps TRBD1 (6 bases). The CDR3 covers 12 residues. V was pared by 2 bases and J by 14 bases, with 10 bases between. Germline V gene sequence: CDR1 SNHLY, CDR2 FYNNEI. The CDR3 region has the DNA TGTGCCAGCAGTGAATGGGGGACAACCCTCCACTTT. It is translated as CASSEWGTTLHF.

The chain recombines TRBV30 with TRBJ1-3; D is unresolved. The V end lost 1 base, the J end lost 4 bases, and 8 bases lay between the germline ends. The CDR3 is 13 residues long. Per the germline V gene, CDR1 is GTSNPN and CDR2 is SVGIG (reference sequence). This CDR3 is CAWSASRGNTIYF. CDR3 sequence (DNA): TGTGCCTGGAGTGCCTCCAGAGGAAACACCATATATTTT.

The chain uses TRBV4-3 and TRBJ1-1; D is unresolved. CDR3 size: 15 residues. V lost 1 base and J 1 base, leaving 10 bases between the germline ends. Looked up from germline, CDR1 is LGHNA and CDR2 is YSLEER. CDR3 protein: CASSQVLAANTEAFF. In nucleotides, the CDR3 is TGCGCCAGCAGCCAAGTCCTGGCTGCGAACACTGAAGCTTTCTTT.